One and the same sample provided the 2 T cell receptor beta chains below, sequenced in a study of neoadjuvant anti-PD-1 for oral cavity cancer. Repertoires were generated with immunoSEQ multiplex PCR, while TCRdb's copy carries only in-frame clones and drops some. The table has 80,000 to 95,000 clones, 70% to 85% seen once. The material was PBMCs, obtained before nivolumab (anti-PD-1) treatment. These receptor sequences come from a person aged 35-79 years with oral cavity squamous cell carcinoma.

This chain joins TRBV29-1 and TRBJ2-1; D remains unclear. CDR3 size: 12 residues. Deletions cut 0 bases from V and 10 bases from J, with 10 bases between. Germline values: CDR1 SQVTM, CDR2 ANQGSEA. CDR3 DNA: TGCAGCGTTGAAGATGAAGACCTAGAGCAGTTCTTC. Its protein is CSVEDEDLEQFF.

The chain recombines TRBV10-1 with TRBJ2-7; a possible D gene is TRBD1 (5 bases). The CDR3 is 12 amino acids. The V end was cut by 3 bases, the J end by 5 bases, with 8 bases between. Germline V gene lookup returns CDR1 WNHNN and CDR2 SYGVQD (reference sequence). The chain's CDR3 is CASSDGAHEQYF. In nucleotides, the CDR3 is TGCGCCAGCAGTGATGGGGCGCACGAGCAGTACTTC.